Listed below are T cell receptor beta chains from one sample, sequenced in a study of T cell changes during pregnancy in multiple sclerosis. The protocol was immunoSEQ multiplex PCR, while the TCRdb copy is restricted to in-frame clones and leaves out a portion. The data show 35,000 to 50,000 clones, approximately 91% seen once. Sequencing was performed on PBMCs (not recorded whether the cells were cultured). The receptors here all came from a female donor with multiple sclerosis, enrolled in a pregnancy study. The CDR3 runs from the conserved cysteine through the conserved F or W. D genes are given only for firm matches. The size entry is marked missing in some rows and otherwise reads once, few, many or a size class.

abundance	v_gene	d_gene	j_gene	CDR3aa	CDR3nt
.	TRBV27	.	TRBJ1-2	CASREGANYGYTF	TGTGCCAGCAGAGAGGGAGCTAACTATGGCTACACCTTC
once	TRBV6-5	.	TRBJ2-5	CASSRAPDGTQYF	TGTGCCAGCAGCCGGGCCCCTGACGGGACCCAGTACTTC
.	TRBV7-8	.	TRBJ1-1	CASREGNTEAFF	TGTGCCAGCAGGGAAGGGAACACTGAAGCTTTCTTT
.	TRBV21-1	.	TRBJ2-2	CASSKVVSGDTGELFF	TGTGCCAGCAGCAAAGTTGTTTCAGGGGACACCGGGGAGCTGTTTTTT
.	TRBV23-1	.	TRBJ2-7	CASSHLDSEGLEYEQYF	TGCGCCAGCAGTCACCTAGATTCGGAAGGTTTGGAGTACGAGCAGTACTTC
once	TRBV7-2	.	TRBJ2-4	CASSPRGAGPKNIQYF	TGTGCCAGCAGCCCCCGGGGCGCCGGGCCCAAAAACATTCAGTACTTC
.	TRBV5-1	.	TRBJ2-5	CASSLAAEPEGTQYF	TGCGCCAGCAGCTTGGCCGCCGAGCCGGAAGGGACCCAGTACTTC
.	TRBV7-2	TRBD2	TRBJ2-7	CASSVHSGSYEQYF	TGTGCCAGCAGCGTACATAGCGGGAGCTACGAGCAGTACTTC
.	TRBV28	TRBD1	TRBJ1-5	CASSRLPGQGYQPQHF	TGTGCCAGCAGCCGACTTCCGGGACAGGGATATCAGCCCCAGCATTTT
.	TRBV4-3	TRBD2	TRBJ2-3	CASRPEAGAPYSTDTQYF	TGCGCCAGCAGACCCGAAGCGGGAGCCCCTTACAGCACAGATACGCAGTATTTT
.	TRBV19	.	TRBJ1-1	CASSIRGTEAFF	TGTGCCAGTAGTATACGGGGCACTGAAGCTTTCTTT
.	TRBV7-8	.	TRBJ2-5	CASSFGTDSYQETQYF	TGTGCCAGCAGCTTCGGGACGGACTCGTACCAAGAGACCCAGTACTTC
.	TRBV5-1	TRBD1	TRBJ2-5	CASSVGTAYEETQYF	TGCGCCAGCAGCGTAGGGACAGCCTATGAGGAGACCCAGTACTTC
.	TRBV27	.	TRBJ2-7	CASSFTRGNEQYF	TGTGCCAGCAGTTTCACCAGGGGAAACGAGCAGTACTTC
.	TRBV5-6	.	TRBJ2-3	CASSLGRTDTQYF	TGTGCCAGCAGCTTGGGCAGGACAGATACGCAGTATTTT
.	TRBV4-1	.	TRBJ2-3	CASSFLYSPRRDTQYF	TGCGCCAGCAGCTTTCTTTACTCGCCCAGGAGAGATACGCAGTATTTT
.	TRBV12-5	TRBD2	TRBJ2-7	CASGLRNWGLAVTYEQYF	TGTGCTAGTGGTTTACGAAACTGGGGACTAGCTGTTACCTACGAGCAGTACTTC
.	TRBV27	TRBD1	TRBJ1-2	CASSALDRLDGYTF	TGTGCCAGCAGTGCTTTGGACAGGTTGGATGGCTACACCTTC
.	TRBV29-1	TRBD1	TRBJ1-1	CSVADRGLMNTEAFF	TGCAGCGTAGCGGACAGGGGACTGATGAACACTGAAGCTTTCTTT
once	TRBV21-1	.	TRBJ2-1	CASSKGGGTRNNEQFF	TGTGCCAGCAGCAAAGGAGGGGGGACTAGAAACAATGAGCAGTTCTTC
once	TRBV6-6	.	TRBJ2-7	CASSYSSLGPYEQYF	TGTGCCAGCAGTTACTCTTCCCTAGGGCCCTACGAGCAGTACTTC
once	TRBV7-3	TRBD2	TRBJ2-3	CASSRLASTDTQYF	TGTGCCAGCAGCCGACTAGCGAGCACAGATACGCAGTATTTT
.	TRBV29-1	TRBD2	TRBJ2-2	CSVPGLSGSTGELFF	TGCAGCGTTCCCGGCCTGAGCGGGAGTACTGGGGAGCTGTTTTTT
.	TRBV7-3	.	TRBJ2-3	CASSLQGGSTDTQYF	TGTGCCAGCAGCTTACAGGGTGGGAGCACAGATACGCAGTATTTT
.	TRBV5-7	.	TRBJ2-6	CASTPFCVQSRANVLTF	TGTGCCAGCACGCCATTCTGCGTACAAAGTCGGGCCAACGTCCTGACTTTC
.	TRBV28	.	TRBJ1-5	CASSFRGASRAGGGQPQHF	TGTGCCAGCAGTTTCAGGGGCGCGTCCAGGGCGGGCGGTGGTCAGCCCCAGCATTTT